The 2 T cell receptor beta chains below all came from one sample that was sequenced in a study of blood T cell repertoires in COVID-19. Assay: immunoSEQ multiplex PCR; the TCRdb copy retains only in-frame clones and omits some. The repertoire holds about 15,000 clones, with over 65% as singletons. Sequencing was done on a sample of peripheral blood. The receptors were sampled from a man between 60 and 70 years old with active or convalescent COVID-19.

The chain combines TRBV18 with TRBJ2-2, with D maybe TRBD2 (5 bases). Trimming took 1 base from V and 6 from J, leaving 9 bases between them. The germline gives CDR1 KGHSH, CDR2 LQKENI. The CDR3 spans 14 residues. The CDR3 reads CASSPLGEAGELFF. CDR3 DNA sequence: TGTGCCAGCTCACCACTCGGGGAAGCCGGGGAGCTGTTTTTT.

This chain connects TRBV4-2 to TRBJ1-3; TRBD1 aligns across 9 bases. Germline values: CDR1 LGHNA, CDR2 YNFKEQ. The CDR3 totals 17 residues. V lost 4 bases, J lost 1 base, and 8 bases stayed unmatched. The CDR3 region is CASSLTDGTGSGNTIYF. CDR3 DNA: TGTGCCAGCAGCCTTACAGATGGGACAGGGTCTGGAAACACCATATATTTT.